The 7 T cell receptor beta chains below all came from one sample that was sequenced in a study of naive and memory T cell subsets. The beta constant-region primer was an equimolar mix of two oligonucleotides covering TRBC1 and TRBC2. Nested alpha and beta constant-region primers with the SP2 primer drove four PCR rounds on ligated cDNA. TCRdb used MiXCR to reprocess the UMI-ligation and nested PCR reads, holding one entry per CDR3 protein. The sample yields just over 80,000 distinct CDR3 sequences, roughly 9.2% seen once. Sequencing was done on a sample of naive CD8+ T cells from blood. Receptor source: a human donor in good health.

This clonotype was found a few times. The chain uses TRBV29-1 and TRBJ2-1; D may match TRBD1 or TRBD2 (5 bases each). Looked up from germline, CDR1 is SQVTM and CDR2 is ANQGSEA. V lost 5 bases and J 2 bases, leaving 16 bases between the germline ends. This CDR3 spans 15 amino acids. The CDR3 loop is CSVRTRDGAYNEQFF. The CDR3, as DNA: TGCAGCGTTAGAACACGGGACGGAGCCTACAATGAGCAGTTCTTC.

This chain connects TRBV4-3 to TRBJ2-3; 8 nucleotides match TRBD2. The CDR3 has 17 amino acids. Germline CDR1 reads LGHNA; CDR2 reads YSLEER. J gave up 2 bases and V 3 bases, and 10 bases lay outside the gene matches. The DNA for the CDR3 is TGCGCCAGCAGCCAGGCCGGGGGGGAAGCCGACACAGATACGCAGTATTTT. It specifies CASSQAGGEADTDTQYF.

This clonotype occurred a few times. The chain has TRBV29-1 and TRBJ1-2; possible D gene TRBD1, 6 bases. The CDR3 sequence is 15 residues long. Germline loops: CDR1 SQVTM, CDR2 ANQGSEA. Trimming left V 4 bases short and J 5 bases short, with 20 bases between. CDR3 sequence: CSVAEGQGLAYGYTF. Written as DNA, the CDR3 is TGCAGCGTTGCAGAAGGGCAGGGGCTAGCTTATGGCTACACCTTC.

The CDR3 reads CASSSGPREQYF. The CDR3 DNA reads TGTGCCAGCAGTTCAGGACCTCGGGAGCAGTACTTC. This sequence joins TRBV12-3 or TRBV12-4 and TRBJ2-7; D ambiguous. This CDR3 spans 12 amino acids. V was pared by 4 bases and J by 7 bases, with 11 bases between.

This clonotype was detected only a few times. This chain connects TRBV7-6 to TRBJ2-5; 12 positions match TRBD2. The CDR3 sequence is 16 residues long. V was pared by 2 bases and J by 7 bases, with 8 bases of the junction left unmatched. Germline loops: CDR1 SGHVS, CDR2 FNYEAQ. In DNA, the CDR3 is TGTGCCAGCAGCTTACTAGCGGGAGGGGTATTTGCGACCCAGTACTTC. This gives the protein CASSLLAGGVFATQYF.

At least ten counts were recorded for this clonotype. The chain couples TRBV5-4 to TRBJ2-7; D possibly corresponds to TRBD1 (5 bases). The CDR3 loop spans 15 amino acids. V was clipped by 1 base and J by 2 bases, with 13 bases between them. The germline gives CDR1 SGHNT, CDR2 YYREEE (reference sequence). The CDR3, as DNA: TGTGCCAGCAGCTTGACTAAGGGGCCCACCTACGAGCAGTACTTC. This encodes CASSLTKGPTYEQYF. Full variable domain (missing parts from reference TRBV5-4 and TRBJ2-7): ETGVTQSPTHLIKTRGQQVTLRCSSQSGHNTVSWYQQALGQGPQFIFQYYREEENGRGNFPPRFSGLQFPNYSSELNVNALELDDSALYLCASSLTKGPTYEQYFGPGTRLTVT.

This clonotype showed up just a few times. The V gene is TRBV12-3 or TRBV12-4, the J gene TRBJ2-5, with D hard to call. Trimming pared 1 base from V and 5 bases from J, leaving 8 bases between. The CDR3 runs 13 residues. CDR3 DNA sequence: TGTGCCAGCAGTTTAGGTCTCGGGGAGACCCAGTACTTC. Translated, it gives CASSLGLGETQYF.